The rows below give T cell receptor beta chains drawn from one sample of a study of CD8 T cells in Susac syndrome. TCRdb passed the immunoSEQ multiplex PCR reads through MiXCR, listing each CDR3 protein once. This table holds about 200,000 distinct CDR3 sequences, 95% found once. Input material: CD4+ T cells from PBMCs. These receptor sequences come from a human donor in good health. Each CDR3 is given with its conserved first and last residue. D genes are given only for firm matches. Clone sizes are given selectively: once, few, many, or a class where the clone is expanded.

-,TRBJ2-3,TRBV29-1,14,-,CSVPFAGITDTQYF,TGCAGCGTCCCCTTCGCGGGTATTACAGATACGCAGTATTTT
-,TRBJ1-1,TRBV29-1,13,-,CSVEGPPNTEAFF,TGCAGCGTTGAGGGTCCCCCGAACACTGAAGCTTTCTTT
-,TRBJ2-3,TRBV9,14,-,CASSVTGGPDTQYF,TGTGCCAGCAGCGTAACTGGGGGACCAGATACGCAGTATTTT
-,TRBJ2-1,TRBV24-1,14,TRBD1,CATTGGRPYNEQFF,TGTGCCACCACAGGGGGCAGACCCTACAATGAGCAGTTCTTC
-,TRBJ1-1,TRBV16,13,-,CASAGQGNTEAFF,TGTGCCAGCGCGGGGCAGGGGAACACTGAAGCTTTCTTT
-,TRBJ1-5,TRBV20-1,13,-,CSALGPGDQPQHF,TGCAGTGCTCTCGGGCCGGGGGATCAGCCCCAGCATTTT
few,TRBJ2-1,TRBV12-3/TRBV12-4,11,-,CASSLIDEQFF,TGTGCCAGCAGTTTGATCGATGAGCAGTTCTTC
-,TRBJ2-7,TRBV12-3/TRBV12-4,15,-,CASTRQQGSTYEQYF,TGTGCCAGCACTCGTCAGCAGGGTTCCACCTACGAGCAGTACTTC
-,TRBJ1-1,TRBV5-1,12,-,CASSLEATEAFF,TGCGCCAGCAGCTTGGAGGCCACTGAAGCTTTCTTT
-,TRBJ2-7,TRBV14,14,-,CASSYLTVSRDLYF,TGTGCCAGCAGCTATCTCACGGTCTCCAGAGATCTGTACTTC
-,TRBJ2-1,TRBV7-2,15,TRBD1,CASSLGGQNYNEQFF,TGTGCCAGCAGCTTAGGGGGACAGAACTACAATGAGCAGTTCTTC
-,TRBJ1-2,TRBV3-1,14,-,CASSQEGNPYGYTF,TGTGCCAGCAGCCAAGAAGGGAACCCCTATGGCTACACCTTC
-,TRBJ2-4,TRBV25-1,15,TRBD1,CASSAPGQGENIQYF,TGTGCCAGCAGTGCCCCGGGACAGGGGGAAAACATTCAGTACTTC
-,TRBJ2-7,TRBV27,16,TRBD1,CASSPDNRDRGYEQYF,TGTGCCAGCAGTCCCGATAACCGGGACAGGGGCTACGAGCAGTACTTC
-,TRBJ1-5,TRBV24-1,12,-,CATSDAGRTQHF,TGTGCCACCAGTGACGCGGGGAGGACCCAGCATTTT
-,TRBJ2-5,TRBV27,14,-,CASSLGLGQETQYF,TGTGCCAGCAGTTTAGGACTCGGACAAGAGACCCAGTACTTC
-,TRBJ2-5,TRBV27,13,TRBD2,CASSTSGRQTQYF,TGTGCCAGCAGTACTAGCGGAAGGCAGACCCAGTACTTC
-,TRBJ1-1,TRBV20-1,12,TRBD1,CSAHTQGPEAFF,TGCAGTGCCCATACACAGGGGCCTGAAGCTTTCTTT
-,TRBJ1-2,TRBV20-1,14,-,CSASSPGANYGYTF,TGCAGTGCCTCCTCCCCGGGGGCGAACTATGGCTACACCTTC
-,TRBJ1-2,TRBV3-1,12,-,CASSQNEAGYTF,TGTGCCAGCAGCCAAAACGAAGCTGGCTACACCTTC
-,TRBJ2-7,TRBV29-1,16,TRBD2,CSVQGVERGAPYEQYF,TGCAGCGTTCAAGGAGTGGAGCGGGGGGCGCCCTACGAGCAGTACTTC
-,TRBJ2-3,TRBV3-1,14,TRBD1,CASRLTGHTDTQYF,TGTGCCAGCAGATTGACAGGGCATACAGATACGCAGTATTTT
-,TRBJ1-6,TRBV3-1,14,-,CASSKGLANSPLHF,TGTGCCAGCAGCAAAGGACTAGCTAATTCACCCCTCCACTTT
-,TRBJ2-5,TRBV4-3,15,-,CASSQDSSRAETQYF,TGCGCCAGCAGCCAAGATAGCTCGCGGGCAGAGACCCAGTACTTC
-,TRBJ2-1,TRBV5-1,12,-,CASSLEGGGQFF,TGCGCCAGCAGCTTGGAGGGTGGTGGGCAGTTCTTC
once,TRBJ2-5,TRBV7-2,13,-,CASSLKAWETQYF,TGTGCCAGCAGCTTAAAGGCGTGGGAGACCCAGTACTTC
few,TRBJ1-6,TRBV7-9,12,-,CASSVGDSPLHF,TGTGCCAGCAGCGTTGGGGATTCACCCCTCCACTTT
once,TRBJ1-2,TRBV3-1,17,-,CASSQGILDTDIYGYTF,TGTGCCAGCAGCCAAGGAATTCTCGACACGGATATTTATGGCTACACCTTC
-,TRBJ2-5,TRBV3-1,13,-,CASSQDSEETQYF,TGTGCCAGCAGCCAAGACTCTGAAGAGACCCAGTACTTC
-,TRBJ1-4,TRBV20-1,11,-,CSAGDREKLFF,TGCAGTGCTGGAGACAGGGAAAAACTGTTTTTT
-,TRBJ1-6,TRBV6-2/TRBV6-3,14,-,CASSRLSGSSPLHF,TGTGCCAGCAGCCGGCTTTCGGGGTCTTCACCCCTCCACTTT
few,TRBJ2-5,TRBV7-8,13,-,CASSLGRRETQYF,TGTGCCAGCAGCTTAGGCCGGCGGGAGACCCAGTACTTC
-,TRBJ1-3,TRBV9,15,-,CASSAGGLSGNTIYF,TGTGCCAGCAGCGCTGGGGGGCTCTCTGGAAACACCATATATTTT
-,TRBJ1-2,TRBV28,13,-,CASRQPSSYGYTF,TGTGCCAGCAGGCAACCGAGCTCCTATGGCTACACCTTC
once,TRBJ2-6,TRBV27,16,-,CASRGLDRAWANVLTF,TGTGCCAGCCGGGGACTCGACAGGGCCTGGGCCAACGTCCTGACTTTC
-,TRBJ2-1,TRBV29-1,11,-,CSGGHRNEQFF,TGCAGCGGGGGACATCGCAATGAGCAGTTCTTC
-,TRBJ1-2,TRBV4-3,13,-,CASSRGQSRGYTF,TGCGCCAGCAGCCGGGGACAATCGAGAGGCTACACCTTC
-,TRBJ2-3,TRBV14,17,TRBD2,CASSLIGGSGGRDTQYF,TGTGCCAGCAGCCTGATAGGGGGTAGCGGGGGTCGTGATACGCAGTATTTT
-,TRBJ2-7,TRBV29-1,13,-,CSVERRQGYEQYF,TGCAGCGTAGAGCGCCGCCAGGGCTACGAGCAGTACTTC
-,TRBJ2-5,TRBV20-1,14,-,CSARRQVLQETQYF,TGCAGTGCTAGGCGCCAGGTCCTTCAAGAGACCCAGTACTTC
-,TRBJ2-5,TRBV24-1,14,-,CATQVGGNQETQYF,TGTGCCACCCAGGTTGGGGGGAACCAAGAGACCCAGTACTTC
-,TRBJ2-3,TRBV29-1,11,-,CSVLVTDTQYF,TGCAGCGTTTTGGTCACAGATACGCAGTATTTT
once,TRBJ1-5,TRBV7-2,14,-,CASSLAPLNQPQHF,TGTGCCAGCAGCTTAGCACCTCTGAATCAGCCCCAGCATTTT
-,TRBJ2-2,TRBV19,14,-,CASTPGANTGELFF,TGTGCCAGCACGCCAGGGGCGAACACCGGGGAGCTGTTTTTT
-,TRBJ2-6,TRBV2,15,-,CASRALVSGANVLTF,TGTGCCAGCAGAGCATTGGTCTCTGGGGCCAACGTCCTGACTTTC
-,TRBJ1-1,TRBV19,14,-,CASSEGVMNTEAFF,TGTGCCAGTAGTGAGGGGGTCATGAACACTGAAGCTTTCTTT